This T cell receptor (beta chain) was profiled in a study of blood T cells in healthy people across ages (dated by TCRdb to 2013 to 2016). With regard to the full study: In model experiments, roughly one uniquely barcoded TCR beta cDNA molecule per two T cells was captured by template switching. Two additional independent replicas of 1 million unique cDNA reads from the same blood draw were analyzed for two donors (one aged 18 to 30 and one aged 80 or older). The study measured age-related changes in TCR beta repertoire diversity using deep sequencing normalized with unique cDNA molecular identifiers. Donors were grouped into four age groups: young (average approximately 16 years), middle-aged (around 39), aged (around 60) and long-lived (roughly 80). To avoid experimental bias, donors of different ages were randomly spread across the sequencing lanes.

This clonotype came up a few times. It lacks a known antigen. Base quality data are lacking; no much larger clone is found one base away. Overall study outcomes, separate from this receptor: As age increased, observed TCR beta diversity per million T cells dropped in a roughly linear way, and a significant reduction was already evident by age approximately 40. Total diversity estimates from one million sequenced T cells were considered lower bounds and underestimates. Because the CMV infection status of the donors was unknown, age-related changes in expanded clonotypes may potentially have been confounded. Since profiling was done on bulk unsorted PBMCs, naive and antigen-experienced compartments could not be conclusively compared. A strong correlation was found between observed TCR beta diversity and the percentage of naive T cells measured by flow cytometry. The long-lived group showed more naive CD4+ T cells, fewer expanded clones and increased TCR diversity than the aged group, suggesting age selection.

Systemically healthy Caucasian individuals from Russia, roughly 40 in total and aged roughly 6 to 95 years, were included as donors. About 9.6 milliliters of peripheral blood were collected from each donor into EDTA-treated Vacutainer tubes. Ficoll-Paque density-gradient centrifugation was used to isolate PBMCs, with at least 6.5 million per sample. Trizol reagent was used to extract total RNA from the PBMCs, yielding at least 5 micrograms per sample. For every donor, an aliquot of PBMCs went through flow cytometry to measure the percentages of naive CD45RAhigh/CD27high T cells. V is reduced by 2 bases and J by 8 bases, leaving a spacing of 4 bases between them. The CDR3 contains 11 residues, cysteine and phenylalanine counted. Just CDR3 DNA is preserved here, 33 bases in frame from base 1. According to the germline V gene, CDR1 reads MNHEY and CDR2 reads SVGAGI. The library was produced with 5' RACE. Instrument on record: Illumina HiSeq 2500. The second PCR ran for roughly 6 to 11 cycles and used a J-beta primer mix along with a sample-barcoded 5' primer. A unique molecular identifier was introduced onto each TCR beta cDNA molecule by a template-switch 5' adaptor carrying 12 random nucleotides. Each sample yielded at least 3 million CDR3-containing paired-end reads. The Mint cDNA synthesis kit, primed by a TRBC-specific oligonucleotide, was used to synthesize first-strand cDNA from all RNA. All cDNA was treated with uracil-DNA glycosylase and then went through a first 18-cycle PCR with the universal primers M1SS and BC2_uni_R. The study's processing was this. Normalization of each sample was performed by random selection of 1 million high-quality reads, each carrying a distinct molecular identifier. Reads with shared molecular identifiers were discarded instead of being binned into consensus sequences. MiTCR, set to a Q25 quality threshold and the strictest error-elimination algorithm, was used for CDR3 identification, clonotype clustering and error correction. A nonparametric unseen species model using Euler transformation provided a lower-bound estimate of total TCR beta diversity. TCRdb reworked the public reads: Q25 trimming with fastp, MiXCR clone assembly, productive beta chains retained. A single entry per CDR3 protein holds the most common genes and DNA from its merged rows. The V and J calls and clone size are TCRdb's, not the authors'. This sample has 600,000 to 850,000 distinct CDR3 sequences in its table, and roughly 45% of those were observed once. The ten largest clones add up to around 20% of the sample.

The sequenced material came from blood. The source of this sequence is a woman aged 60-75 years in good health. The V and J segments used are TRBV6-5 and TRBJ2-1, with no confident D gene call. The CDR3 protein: CASSYRDEQFF. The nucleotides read TGTGCCAGCAGTTACCGGGATGAGCAGTTCTTC.